A single sample gave rise to the 8 T cell receptor beta chains below, sequenced in a study of shared clonotypes between healthy human individuals. Profiling relied on immunoSEQ multiplex PCR, and the TCRdb table lists in-frame clones only, not all of them. The sample lists about 2.4 million clones; 93% were seen once. Sequenced: naive CD4+ T cells from PBMCs. Regarding subset: CD45RA+ positively selected. The receptors were gathered from a man between 18 and 29 years old in good health. Some clones in this sample may be carry-over from other donors' samples.

The chain recombines TRBV5-1 with TRBJ1-2, with D hard to call. V was pared by 0 bases and J by 8 bases, with 17 bases between. This CDR3 contains 15 residues. Germline CDR1 is SGHRS and CDR2 is YFSETQ. As DNA, the CDR3 is TGCGCCAGCAGCTTGGAATCGAGCGGTTCAGGAGGCTACACCTTC. It yields the protein CASSLESSGSGGYTF.

The chain uses TRBV13 and TRBJ2-7; TRBD1 matches 9 bases. Germline V gene lookup returns CDR1 PRHDT and CDR2 FYEKMQ (reference sequence). J was trimmed by 4 bases and V by 2 bases; bases with no gene match: 9. The CDR3 sequence is 16 residues long. The CDR3 here is CASSLSGTGTGYEQYF. In nucleotides, the CDR3 is TGTGCCAGCAGCTTATCCGGGACAGGGACAGGGTACGAGCAGTACTTC.

V usage is TRBV28 and J usage is TRBJ2-5; perhaps D is TRBD1 or TRBD2 (6 bases each). Trimming removed 2 bases from V and 3 bases from J, with 19 bases in between. Germline CDR1 is MDHEN and CDR2 is SYDVKM. The CDR3 contains 17 residues. CDR3 bases: TGTGCCAGCAGTTTAAAATTTGGGCTAGGGGGGAAAGAGACCCAGTACTTC. Translation gives CASSLKFGLGGKETQYF.

The genes are TRBV14 and TRBJ2-7, with D possibly being TRBD1 (6 bases). Trimming stripped 8 bases from V and 2 bases from J, with 10 bases between. This CDR3 region has 12 residues. The V gene's germline CDR1 is SGHDN and CDR2 FVKESK. The CDR3 protein is CASGQRTYEQYF. Here the CDR3 DNA reads TGTGCCAGCGGACAGCGGACCTACGAGCAGTACTTC.

The V gene is TRBV9, the J gene TRBJ1-2; possibly TRBD1 for D (6 bases). V was shortened by 0 bases and J by 6 bases, with 9 bases between the two germline ends. This CDR3 is built from 13 residues. Germline-derived CDR1 and CDR2 are SGDLS and YYNGEE. The CDR3 coding sequence is TGTGCCAGCAGCGTAGAGTCAGGGGATGGCTACACCTTC. This encodes CASSVESGDGYTF.

The chain combines TRBV6-1 with TRBJ2-7, with D possibly called TRBD1 or TRBD2 (5 bases each). Germline lookup yields CDR1 MNHNS and CDR2 SASEGT. The CDR3 totals 14 residues. Trimming left V 9 bases short and J 3 bases short, with 18 bases between. Written as DNA, the CDR3 is TGTGCCAGTCTGATGGGGGTAGGGGTCTACGAGCAGTACTTC. This translates into CASLMGVGVYEQYF.

The J gene is TRBJ2-3, the V gene TRBV6-5, with TRBD2 as a possible D gene (5 bases). There are 16 residues in the CDR3. V lost 0 bases and J 0 bases, leaving 10 bases between the germline ends. Germline CDR1 is MNHEY and CDR2 is SVGAGI. The CDR3 DNA is TGTGCCAGCAGTTACTCGACGCAGCGGAGCACAGATACGCAGTATTTT. This sequence encodes CASSYSTQRSTDTQYF.

CDR3 DNA sequence: TGTGCCAGCTCAGGGGGCTACGAGCAGTACTTC. The encoded protein is CASSGGYEQYF. V usage is TRBV14 and J usage is TRBJ2-7; 7 nucleotides align to TRBD1. V shed 8 bases, J shed 3 bases, and the junction held 1 base outside the gene matches. The CDR3 is 11 amino acids. CDR1 is SGHDN, CDR2 FVKESK, per germline.